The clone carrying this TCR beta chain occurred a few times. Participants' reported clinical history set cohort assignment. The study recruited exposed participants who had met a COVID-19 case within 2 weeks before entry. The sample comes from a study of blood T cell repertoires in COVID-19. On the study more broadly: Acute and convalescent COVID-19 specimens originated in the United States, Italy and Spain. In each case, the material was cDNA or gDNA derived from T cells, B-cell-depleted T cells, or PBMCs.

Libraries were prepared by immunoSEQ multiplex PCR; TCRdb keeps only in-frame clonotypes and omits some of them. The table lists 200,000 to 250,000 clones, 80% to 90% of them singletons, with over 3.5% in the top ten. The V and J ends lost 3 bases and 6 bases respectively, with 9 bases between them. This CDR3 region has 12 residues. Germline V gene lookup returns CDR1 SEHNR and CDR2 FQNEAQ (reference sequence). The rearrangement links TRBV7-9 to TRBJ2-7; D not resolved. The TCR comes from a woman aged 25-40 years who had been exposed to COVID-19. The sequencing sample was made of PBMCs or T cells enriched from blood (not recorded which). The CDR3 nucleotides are TGTGCCAGCAGCTTTAGTGGTTTCGAGCAGTACTTC. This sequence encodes CASSFSGFEQYF.